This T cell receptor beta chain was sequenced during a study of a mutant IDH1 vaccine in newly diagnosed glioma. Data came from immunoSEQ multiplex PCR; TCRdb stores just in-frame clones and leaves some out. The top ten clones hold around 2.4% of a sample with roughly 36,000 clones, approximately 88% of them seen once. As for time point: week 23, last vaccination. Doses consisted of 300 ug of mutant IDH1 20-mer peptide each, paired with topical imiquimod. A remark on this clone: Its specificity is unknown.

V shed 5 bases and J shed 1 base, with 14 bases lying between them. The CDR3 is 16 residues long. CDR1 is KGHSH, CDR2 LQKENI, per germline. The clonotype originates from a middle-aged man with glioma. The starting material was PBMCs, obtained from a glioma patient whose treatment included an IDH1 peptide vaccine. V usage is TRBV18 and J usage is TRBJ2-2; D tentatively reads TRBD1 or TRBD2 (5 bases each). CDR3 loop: CASSSYGTVNTGELFF. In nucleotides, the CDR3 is TGTGCCAGCTCATCCTACGGGACGGTGAACACCGGGGAGCTGTTTTTT.